This record concerns one TCR beta chain sequence. The antigen is unknown. 5'RACE template switching generated TCR cDNA, adding a universal primer site and UMIs. A single record per CDR3 protein comes from TCRdb applying MiXCR to the 5' RACE reads. The table includes a few hundred thousand distinct CDR3 sequences, about 6.6% detected once. These data belong to a study of T cells after yellow fever vaccination. Study-wide background: The fractions with low cell numbers were processed using SMART-Seq v4 Ultra Low Input.

There are 17 residues in the CDR3. Whole-study results and caveats: Once the booster was given, most primary-vaccination clones reappeared, at approximately 97% for CD4 and roughly 91% for CD8. It was a weaker secondary response, yet one that peaked faster, at day 5 versus 15.

The V gene is TRBV12-2, the J gene TRBJ1-1. TRBV12-2 is marked as a pseudogene. Material: PBMCs, obtained about 49 days after the first yellow fever vaccination. The sequence derives from a young man who received the YFV17D yellow fever vaccine. CDR3 region: CASRLARPVSENTEAFF. The CDR3 DNA reads as TGTGCAAGTCGCTTAGCGCGACCGGTGTCGGAGAACACTGAAGCTTTCTTT.